Listed here is a single TCR beta chain. The sample is drawn from a study of T cells in Graves' hyperthyroidism and ophthalmopathy. RNA transcripts yielded amplified TCR beta CDR3 regions. The HTBI set primed first-round TCR CDR3 RT-PCR. TCRdb re-called the multiplex PCR reads through MiXCR, storing one row per CDR3 protein. The sample includes 250,000 to 350,000 distinct CDR3 sequences, about 20% seen only once; the top ten take roughly 60%. Patients were excluded because of uncontrolled infection, other autoimmune disease, pregnancy or lactation. Looked up from germline, CDR1 is MDHEN and CDR2 is SYDVKM. The length of the CDR3 is 14 residues. The V gene lost 4 bases and the J gene lost 3 bases, with 10 bases spanning the gap.

The sample consisted of blood. The receptor comes from a man aged 30 to 39 with Graves' ophthalmopathy. This chain connects TRBV28 to TRBJ1-3; no firm D call. The CDR3 coding sequence is TGTGCCAGCAGTTCGGACCGACTTGGAAACACCATATATTTT. As protein: CASSSDRLGNTIYF.